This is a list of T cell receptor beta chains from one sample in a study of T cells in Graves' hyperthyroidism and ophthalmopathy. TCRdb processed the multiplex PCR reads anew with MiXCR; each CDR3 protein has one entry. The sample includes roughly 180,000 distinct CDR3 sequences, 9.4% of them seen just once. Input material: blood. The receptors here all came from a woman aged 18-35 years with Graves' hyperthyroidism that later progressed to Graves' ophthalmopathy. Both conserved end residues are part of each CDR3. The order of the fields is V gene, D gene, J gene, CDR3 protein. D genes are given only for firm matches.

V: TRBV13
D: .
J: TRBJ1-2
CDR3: CASSLGLNYGDYGYTF

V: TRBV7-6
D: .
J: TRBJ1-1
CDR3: CASSLANPNTEAFF

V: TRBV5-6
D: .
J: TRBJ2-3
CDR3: CASSLLSDTQYF

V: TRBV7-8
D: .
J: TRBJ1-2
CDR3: CASSPRPRGAGYTF

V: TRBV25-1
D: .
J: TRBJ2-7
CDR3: CASSKALGPSEEQYF

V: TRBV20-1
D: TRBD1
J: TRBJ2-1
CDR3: CSARGGQGARNEQFF

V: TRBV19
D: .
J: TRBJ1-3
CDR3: CASSMVQVTATGNTIYF

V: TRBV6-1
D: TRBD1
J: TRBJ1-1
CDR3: CASRSRDRGQITEAFF

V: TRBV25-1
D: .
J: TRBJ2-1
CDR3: CASIKSSLDEQFF

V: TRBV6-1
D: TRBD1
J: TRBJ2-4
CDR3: CASSAVALDRDRENIQYF

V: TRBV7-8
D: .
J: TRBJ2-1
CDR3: CASSARDSSSYNEQFF

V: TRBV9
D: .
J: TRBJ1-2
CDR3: CASSVAPTGPGYTF

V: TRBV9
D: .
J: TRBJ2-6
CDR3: CASSVPPGSSGANVLTF

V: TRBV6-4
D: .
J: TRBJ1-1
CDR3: CASSDGTNTEAFF

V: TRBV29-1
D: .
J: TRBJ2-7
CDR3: CSVEEDSSYEQYF

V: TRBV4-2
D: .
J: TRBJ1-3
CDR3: CASSQQMRSGNTIYF

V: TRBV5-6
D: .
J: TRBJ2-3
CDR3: CASSLRRSTDTQYF

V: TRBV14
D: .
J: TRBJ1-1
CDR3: CASSQFKGNTEAFF

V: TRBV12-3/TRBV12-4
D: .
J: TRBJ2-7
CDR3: CASSLRSWWERSYEQYF

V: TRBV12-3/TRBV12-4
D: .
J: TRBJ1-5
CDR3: CASSFRLRGSPFQPQHF

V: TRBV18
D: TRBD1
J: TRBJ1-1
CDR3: CASSPPGQENTEAFF

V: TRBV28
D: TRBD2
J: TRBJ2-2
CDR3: CASSFSGENTGELFF

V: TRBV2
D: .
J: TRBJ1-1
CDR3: CASSDIALNTEAFF

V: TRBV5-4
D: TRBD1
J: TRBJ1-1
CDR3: CASSHPTGSNTEAFF

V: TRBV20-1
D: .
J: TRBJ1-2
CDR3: CSAMRQSGESGYTF

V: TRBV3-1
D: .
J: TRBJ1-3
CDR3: CASSQDIAGTGNTIYF

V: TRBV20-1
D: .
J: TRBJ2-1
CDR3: CSARMRGFSYNEQFF

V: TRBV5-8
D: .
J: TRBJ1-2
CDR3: CASSSGGERGGYTF

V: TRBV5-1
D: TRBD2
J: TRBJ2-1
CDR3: CASSTILAGGVDEQFF

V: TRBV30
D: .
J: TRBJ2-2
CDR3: CAWTGRRAGELFF

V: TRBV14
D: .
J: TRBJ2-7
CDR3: CASSPRRGGSYEQYF

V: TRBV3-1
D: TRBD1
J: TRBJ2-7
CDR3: CASSQGQGANLEQYF

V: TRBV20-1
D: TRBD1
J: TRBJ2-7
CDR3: CSASKTGVSYEQYF

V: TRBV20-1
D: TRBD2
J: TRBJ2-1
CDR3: CSALSGLAGAQFF

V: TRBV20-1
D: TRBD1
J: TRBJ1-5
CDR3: CSARQGGQPQHF

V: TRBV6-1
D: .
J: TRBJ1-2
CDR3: CASTQVIGGYTF

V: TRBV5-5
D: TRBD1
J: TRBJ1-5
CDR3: CASSNRGSGPQHF

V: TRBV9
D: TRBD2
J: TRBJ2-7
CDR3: CASSPDPSGSYEQYF

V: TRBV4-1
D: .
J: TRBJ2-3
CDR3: CASSQDLTQDGPDTQYF

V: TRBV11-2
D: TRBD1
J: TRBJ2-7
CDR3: CASTGTGTYEQYF

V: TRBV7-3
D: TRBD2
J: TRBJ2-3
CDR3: CASSYPYAGASTDTQYF

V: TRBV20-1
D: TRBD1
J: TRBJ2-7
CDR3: CSARASGTVYEQYF

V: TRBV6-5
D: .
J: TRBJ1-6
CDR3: CASSYSMNGDSPLHF